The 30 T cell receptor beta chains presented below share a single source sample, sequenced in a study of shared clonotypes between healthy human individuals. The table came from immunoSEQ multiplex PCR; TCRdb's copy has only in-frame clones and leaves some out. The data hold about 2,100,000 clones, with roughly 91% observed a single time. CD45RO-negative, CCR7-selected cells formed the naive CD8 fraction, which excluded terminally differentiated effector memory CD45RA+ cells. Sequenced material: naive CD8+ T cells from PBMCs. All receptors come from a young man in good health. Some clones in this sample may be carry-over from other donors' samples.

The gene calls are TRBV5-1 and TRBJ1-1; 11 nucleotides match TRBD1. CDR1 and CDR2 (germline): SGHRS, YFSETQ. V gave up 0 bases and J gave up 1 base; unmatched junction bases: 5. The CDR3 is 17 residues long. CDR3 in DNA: TGCGCCAGCAGCTTGGGGACAGGGGGCAAGTGGAACACTGAAGCTTTCTTT. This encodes CASSLGTGGKWNTEAFF.

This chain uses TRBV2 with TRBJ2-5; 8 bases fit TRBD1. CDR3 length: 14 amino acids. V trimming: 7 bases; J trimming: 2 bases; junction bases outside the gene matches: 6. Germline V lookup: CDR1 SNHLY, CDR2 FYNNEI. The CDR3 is CASTPWDRQETQYF. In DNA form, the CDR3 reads TGTGCCAGCACTCCCTGGGACAGGCAAGAGACCCAGTACTTC.

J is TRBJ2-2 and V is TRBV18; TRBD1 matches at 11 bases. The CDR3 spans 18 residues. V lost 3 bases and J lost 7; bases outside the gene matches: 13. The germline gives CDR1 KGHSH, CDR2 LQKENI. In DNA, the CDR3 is TGTGCCAGCTCACCCCAACCTCGGACAGGGGGCAATAGCGGGGAGCTGTTTTTT. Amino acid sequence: CASSPQPRTGGNSGELFF.

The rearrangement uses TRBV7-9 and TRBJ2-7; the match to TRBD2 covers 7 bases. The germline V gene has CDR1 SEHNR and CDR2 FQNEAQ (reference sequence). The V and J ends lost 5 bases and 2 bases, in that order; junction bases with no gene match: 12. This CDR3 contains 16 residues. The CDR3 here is CASSGTAGSGTYEQYF. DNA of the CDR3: TGTGCCAGCAGCGGTACAGCGGGGAGCGGAACCTACGAGCAGTACTTC.

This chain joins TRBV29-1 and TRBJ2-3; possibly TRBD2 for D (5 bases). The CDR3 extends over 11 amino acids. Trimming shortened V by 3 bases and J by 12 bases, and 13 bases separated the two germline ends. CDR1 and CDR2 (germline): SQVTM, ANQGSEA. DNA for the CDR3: TGCAGCGTTGAGGAGGTAGAGATCCAGTATTTT. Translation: CSVEEVEIQYF.

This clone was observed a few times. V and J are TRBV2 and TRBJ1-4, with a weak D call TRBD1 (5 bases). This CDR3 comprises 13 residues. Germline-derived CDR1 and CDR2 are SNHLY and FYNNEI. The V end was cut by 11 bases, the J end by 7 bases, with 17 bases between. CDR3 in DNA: TGTGCCCCTACCGACGACAGTAGTGAAAAACTGTTTTTT. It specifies CAPTDDSSEKLFF.

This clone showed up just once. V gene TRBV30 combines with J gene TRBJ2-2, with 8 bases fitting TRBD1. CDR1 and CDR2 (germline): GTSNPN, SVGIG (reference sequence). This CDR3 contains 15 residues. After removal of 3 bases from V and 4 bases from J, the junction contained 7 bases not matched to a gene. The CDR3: CAWSVTGVGTGELFF. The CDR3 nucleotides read TGTGCCTGGAGCGTGACAGGGGTTGGCACCGGGGAGCTGTTTTTT.

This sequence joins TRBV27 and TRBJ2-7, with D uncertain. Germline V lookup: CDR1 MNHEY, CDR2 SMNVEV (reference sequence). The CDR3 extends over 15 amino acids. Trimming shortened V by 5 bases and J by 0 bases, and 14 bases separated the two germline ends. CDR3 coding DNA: TGTGCCAGCAGTATTTCCGGGTTCCTCTCCTACGAGCAGTACTTC. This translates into CASSISGFLSYEQYF.

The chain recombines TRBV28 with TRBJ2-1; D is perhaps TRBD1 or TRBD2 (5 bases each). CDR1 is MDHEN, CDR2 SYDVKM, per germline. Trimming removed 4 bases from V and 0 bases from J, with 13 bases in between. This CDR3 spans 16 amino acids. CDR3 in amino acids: CASSSFRESSYNEQFF. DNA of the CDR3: TGTGCCAGCAGTTCCTTCAGGGAGAGCTCCTACAATGAGCAGTTCTTC.

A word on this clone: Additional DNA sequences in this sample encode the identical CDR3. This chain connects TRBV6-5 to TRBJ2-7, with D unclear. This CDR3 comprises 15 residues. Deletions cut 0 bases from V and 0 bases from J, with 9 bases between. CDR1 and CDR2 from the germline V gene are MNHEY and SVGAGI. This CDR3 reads CASSYSFPDSYEQYF. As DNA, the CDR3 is TGTGCCAGCAGTTACTCTTTTCCAGACTCCTACGAGCAGTACTTC.

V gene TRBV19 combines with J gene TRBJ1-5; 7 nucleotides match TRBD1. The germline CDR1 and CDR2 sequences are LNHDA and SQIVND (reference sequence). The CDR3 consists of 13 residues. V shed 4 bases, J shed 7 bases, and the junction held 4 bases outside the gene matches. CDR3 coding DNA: TGTGCCAGTAGTACTGACAGGGTCCAGCCCCAGCATTTT. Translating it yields CASSTDRVQPQHF. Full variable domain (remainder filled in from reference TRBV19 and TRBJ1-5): DGGITQSPKYLFRKEGQNVTLSCEQNLNHDAMYWYRQDPGQGLRLIYYSQIVNDFQKGDIAEGYSVSREKKESFPLTVTSAQKNPTAFYLCASSTDRVQPQHFGDGTRLSIL.

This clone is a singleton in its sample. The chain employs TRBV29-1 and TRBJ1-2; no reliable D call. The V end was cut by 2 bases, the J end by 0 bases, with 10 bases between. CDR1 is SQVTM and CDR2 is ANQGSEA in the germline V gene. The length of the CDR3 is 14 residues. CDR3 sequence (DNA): TGCAGCGTTGAATGGGCGGACGCTAACTATGGCTACACCTTC. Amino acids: CSVEWADANYGYTF.

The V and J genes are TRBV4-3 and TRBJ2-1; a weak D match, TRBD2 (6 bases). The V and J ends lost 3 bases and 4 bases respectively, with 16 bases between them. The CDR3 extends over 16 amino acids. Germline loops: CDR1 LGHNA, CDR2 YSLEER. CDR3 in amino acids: CASSQSGRRGYNEQFF. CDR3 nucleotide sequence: TGCGCCAGCAGCCAGTCTGGGCGCCGGGGGTACAATGAGCAGTTCTTC.

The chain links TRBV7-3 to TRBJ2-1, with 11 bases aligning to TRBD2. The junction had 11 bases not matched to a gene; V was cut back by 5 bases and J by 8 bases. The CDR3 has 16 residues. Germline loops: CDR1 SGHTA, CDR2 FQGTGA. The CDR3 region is CASSKELAGDVYEQFF. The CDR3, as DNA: TGTGCCAGCAGCAAAGAACTAGCGGGAGATGTCTATGAGCAGTTCTTC.

This CDR3 is CASSAGDSYEQYF. CDR3 DNA: TGTGCCAGCAGCGCCGGGGACTCCTACGAGCAGTACTTC. This chain links TRBV28 with TRBJ2-7; the D gene is possibly TRBD2 (5 bases). Per the germline V gene, CDR1 is MDHEN and CDR2 is SYDVKM. This CDR3 comprises 13 residues. With 6 bases removed from V and 0 bases from J, the gap between germline ends came to 9 bases.

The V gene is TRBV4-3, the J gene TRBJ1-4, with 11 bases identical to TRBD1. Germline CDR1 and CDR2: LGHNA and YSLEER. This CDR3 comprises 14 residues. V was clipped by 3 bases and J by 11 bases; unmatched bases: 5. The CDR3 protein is CASSHGTGGGKLFF. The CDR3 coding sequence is TGCGCCAGCAGCCATGGGACAGGGGGTGGCAAACTGTTTTTT.

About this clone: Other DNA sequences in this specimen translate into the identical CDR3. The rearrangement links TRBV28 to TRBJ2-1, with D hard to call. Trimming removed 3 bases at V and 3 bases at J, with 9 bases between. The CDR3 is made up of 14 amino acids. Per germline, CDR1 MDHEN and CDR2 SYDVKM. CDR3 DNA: TGTGCCAGCAGTTTTCGTGGGAACTACAATGAGCAGTTCTTC. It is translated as CASSFRGNYNEQFF. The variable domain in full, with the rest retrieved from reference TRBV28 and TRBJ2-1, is DVKVTQSSRYLVKRTGEKVFLECVQDMDHENMFWYRQDPGLGLRLIYFSYDVKMKEKGDIPEGYSVSREKKERFSLILESASTNQTSMYLCASSFRGNYNEQFFGPGTRLTVL.

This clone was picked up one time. The CDR3 bases are TGTGCCAGCAGTTTTTGGGGGGATACGCAGTATTTT. The encoded protein is CASSFWGDTQYF. The V gene is TRBV28, the J gene TRBJ2-3; D may match TRBD1 or TRBD2 (5 bases each). Germline assignment: CDR1 MDHEN and CDR2 SYDVKM. The CDR3 is 12 amino acids. Trimming removed 3 bases from V and 6 bases from J, with 7 bases in between.

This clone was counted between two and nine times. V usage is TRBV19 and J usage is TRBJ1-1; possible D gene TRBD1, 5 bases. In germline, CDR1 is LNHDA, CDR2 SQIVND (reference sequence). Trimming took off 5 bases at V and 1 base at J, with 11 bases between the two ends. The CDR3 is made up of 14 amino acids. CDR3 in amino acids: CASSPTAANTEAFF. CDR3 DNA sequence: TGTGCCAGTAGTCCGACAGCCGCGAACACTGAAGCTTTCTTT.

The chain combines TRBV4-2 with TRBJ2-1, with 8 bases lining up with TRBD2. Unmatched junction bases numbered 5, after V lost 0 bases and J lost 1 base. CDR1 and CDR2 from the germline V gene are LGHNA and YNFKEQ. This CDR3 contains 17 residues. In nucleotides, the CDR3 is TGTGCCAGCAGCCAAGATGAGCGGGAGTTATCCTACAATGAGCAGTTCTTC. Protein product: CASSQDERELSYNEQFF.

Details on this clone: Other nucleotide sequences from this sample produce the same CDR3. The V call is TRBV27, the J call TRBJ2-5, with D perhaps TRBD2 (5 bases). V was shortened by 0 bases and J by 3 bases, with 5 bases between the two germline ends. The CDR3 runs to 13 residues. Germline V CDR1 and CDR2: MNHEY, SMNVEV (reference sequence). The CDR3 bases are TGTGCCAGCAGTTTATCGGGAGAAGAGACCCAGTACTTC. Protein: CASSLSGEETQYF.

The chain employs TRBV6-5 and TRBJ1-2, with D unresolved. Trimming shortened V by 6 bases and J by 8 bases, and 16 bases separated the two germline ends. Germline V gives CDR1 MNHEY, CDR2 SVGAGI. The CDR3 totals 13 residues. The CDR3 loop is CASSGGSTMGYTF. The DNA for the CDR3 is TGTGCCAGCAGCGGCGGCAGCACCATGGGCTACACCTTC.

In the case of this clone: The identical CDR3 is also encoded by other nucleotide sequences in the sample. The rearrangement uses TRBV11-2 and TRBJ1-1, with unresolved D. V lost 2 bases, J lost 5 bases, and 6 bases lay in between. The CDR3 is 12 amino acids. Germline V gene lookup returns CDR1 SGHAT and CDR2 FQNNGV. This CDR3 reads CASSLLGTEAFF. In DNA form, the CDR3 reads TGTGCCAGCAGCTTACTTGGGACTGAAGCTTTCTTT. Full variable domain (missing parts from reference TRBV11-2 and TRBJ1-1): EAGVAQSPRYKIIEKRQSVAFWCNPISGHATLYWYQQILGQGPKLLIQFQNNGVVDDSQLPKDRFSAERLKGVDSTLKIQPAKLEDSAVYLCASSLLGTEAFFGQGTRLTVV.

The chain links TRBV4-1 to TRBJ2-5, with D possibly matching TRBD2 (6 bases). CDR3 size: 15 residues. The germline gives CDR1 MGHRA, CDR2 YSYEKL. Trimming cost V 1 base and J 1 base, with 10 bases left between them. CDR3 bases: TGCGCCAGCAGCCAAGGAGGAGGGCTCCAAGAGACCCAGTACTTC. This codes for CASSQGGGLQETQYF.

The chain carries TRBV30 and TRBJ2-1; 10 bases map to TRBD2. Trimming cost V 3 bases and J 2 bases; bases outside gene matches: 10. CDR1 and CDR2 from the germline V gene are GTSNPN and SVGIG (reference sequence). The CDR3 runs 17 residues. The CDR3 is CAWRQRLAGKTYNEQFF. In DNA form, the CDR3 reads TGTGCCTGGAGACAAAGACTAGCGGGTAAAACCTACAATGAGCAGTTCTTC.

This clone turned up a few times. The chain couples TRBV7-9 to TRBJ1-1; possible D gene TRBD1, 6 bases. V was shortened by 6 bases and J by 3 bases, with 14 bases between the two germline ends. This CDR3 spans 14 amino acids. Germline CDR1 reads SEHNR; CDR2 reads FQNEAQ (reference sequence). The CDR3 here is CASSFRQVYTEAFF. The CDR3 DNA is TGTGCCAGCAGTTTCAGACAGGTTTACACTGAAGCTTTCTTT. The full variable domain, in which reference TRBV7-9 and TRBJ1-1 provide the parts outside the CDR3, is DTGVSQNPRHKITKRGQNVTFRCDPISEHNRLYWYRQTLGQGPEFLTYFQNEAQLEKSRLLSDRFSAERPKGSFSTLEIQRTEQGDSAMYLCASSFRQVYTEAFFGQGTRLTVV.

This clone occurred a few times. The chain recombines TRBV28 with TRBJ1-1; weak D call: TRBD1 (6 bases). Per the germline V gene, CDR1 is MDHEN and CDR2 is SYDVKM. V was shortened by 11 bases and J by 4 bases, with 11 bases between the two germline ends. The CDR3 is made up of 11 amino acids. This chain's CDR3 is CAGLGGTEAFF. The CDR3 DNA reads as TGTGCCGGTCTAGGGGGCACTGAAGCTTTCTTT. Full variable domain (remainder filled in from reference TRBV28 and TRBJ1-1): DVKVTQSSRYLVKRTGEKVFLECVQDMDHENMFWYRQDPGLGLRLIYFSYDVKMKEKGDIPEGYSVSREKKERFSLILESASTNQTSMYLCAGLGGTEAFFGQGTRLTVV.

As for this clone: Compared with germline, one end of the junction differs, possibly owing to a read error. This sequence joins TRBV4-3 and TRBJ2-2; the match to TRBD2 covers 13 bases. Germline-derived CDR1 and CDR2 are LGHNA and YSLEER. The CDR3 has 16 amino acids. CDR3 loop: CASSKGTSGNPGELFF. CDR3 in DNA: TGCGCCAGCTCAAAAGGGACTAGCGGGAACCCCGGGGAGCTGTTTTTT.

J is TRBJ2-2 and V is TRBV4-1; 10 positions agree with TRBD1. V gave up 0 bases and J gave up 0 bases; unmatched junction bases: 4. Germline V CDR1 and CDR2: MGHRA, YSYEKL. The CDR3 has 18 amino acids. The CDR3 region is CASSQDRGQGPNTGELFF. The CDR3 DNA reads TGCGCCAGCAGCCAAGATAGGGGACAGGGGCCGAACACCGGGGAGCTGTTTTTT.

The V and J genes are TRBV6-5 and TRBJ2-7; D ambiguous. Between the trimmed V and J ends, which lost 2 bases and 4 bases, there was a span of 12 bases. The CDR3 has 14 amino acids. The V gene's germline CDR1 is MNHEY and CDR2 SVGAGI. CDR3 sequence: CASSYGQSSYEQYF. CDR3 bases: TGTGCCAGCAGTTACGGGCAGTCAAGTTACGAGCAGTACTTC.